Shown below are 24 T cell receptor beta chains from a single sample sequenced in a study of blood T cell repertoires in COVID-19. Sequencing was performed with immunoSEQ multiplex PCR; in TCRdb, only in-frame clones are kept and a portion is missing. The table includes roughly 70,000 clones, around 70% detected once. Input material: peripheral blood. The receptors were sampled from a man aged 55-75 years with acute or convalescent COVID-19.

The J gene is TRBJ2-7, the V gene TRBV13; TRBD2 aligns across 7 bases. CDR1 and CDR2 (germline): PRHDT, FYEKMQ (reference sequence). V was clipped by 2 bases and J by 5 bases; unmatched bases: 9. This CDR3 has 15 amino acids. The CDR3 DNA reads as TGTGCCAGCAGCTTATTCGGGGGGTCTCGGGACGAGCAGTACTTC. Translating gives CASSLFGGSRDEQYF.

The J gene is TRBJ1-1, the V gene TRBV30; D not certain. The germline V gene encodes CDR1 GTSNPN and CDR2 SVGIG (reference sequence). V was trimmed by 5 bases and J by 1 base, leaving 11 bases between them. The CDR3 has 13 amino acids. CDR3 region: CAWGWGANTEAFF. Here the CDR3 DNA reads TGTGCCTGGGGATGGGGAGCGAACACTGAAGCTTTCTTT.

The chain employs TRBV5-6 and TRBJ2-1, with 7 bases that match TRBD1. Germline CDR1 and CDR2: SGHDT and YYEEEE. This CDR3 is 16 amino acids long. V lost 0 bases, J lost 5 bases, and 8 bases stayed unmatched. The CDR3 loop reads CASSLVSDRVDNEQFF. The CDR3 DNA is TGTGCCAGCAGCTTGGTCAGCGACAGGGTAGACAATGAGCAGTTCTTC.

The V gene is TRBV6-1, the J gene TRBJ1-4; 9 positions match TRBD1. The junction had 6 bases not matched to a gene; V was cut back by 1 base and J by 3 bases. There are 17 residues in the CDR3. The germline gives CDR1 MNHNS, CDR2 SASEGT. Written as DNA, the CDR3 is TGTGCCAGCAGTGAAGTCCACAGGGGGCAGGCTAATGAAAAACTGTTTTTT. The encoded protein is CASSEVHRGQANEKLFF.

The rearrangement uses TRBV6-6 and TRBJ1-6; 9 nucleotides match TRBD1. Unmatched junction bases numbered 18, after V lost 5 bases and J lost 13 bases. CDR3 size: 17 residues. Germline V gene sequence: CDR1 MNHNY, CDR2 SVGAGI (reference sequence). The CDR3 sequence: CASSPKGPGTGKGPLHF. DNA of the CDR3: TGTGCCAGCAGTCCAAAAGGTCCCGGGACAGGGAAAGGGCCCCTCCACTTT.

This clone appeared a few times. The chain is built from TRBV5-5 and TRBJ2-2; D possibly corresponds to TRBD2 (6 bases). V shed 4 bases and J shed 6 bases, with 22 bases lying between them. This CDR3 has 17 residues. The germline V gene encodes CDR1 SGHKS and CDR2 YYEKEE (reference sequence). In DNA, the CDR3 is TGTGCCAGCAGCGGGGCGACAGCGGTGCCGGGGGCCGGGGAGCTGTTTTTT. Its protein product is CASSGATAVPGAGELFF.

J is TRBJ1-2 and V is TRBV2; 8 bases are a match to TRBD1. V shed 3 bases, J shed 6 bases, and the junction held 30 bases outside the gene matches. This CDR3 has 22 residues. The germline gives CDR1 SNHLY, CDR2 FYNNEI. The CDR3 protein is CASSDGRAGQALPNQFSDGYTF. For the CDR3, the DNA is TGTGCCAGCAGTGACGGCCGGGCGGGACAGGCCCTTCCAAACCAATTTTCTGATGGCTACACCTTC.

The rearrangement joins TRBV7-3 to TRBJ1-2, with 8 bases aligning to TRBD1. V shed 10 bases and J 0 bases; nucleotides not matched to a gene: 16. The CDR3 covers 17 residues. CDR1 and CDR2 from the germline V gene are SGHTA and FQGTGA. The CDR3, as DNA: TGTGCCACCGAACTTTGCCTGACAGGGGAAGCTAACTATGGCTACACCTTC. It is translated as CATELCLTGEANYGYTF.

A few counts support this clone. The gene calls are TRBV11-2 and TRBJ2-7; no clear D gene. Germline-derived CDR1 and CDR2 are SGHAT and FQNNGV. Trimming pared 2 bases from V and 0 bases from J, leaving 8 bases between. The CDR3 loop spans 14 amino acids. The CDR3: CASSLLLSSYEQYV. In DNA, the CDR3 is TGTGCCAGCAGCTTATTGCTTAGCTCCTACGAGCAGTACGTC.

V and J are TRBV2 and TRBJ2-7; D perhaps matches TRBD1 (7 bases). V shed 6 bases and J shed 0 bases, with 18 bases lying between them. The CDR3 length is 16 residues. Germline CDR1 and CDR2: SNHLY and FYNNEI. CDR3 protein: CASSEEGGGNSYEQYF. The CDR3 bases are TGTGCCAGCAGCGAGGAAGGGGGCGGGAACTCCTACGAGCAGTACTTC.

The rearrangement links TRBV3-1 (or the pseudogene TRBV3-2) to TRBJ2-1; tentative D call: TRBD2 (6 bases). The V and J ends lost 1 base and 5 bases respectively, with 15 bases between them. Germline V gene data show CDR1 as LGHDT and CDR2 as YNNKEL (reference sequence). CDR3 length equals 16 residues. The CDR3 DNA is TGTGCCAGCAGCCAAGCCGACGGGAGCTTCCACAATGAGCAGTTCTTC. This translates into CASSQADGSFHNEQFF.

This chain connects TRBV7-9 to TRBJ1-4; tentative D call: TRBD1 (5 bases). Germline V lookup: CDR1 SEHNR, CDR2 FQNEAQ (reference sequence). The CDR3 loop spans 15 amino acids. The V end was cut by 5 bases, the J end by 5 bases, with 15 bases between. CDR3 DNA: TGTGCCAGCAGCCTAACACAGGTTGGAAATGAAAAACTGTTTTTT. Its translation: CASSLTQVGNEKLFF.

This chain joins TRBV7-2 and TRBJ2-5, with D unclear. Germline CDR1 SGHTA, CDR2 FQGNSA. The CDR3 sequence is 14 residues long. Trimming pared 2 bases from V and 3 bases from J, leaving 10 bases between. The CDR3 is CASSLHGDKETQYF. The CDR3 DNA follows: TGTGCCAGCAGCTTACACGGAGATAAAGAGACCCAGTACTTC.

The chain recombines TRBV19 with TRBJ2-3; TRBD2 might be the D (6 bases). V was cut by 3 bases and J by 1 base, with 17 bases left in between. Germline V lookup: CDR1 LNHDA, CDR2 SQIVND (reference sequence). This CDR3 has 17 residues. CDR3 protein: CASSITPIGSGTDTQYF. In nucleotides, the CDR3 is TGTGCCAGTAGTATCACCCCTATCGGGAGTGGCACAGATACGCAGTATTTT.

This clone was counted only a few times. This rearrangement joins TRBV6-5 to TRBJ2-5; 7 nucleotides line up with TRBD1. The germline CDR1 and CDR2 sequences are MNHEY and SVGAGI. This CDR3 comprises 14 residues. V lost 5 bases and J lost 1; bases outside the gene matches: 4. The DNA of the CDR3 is TGTGCCAGCAGTACTGGACAGGTCCAAGAGACCCAGTACTTC. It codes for CASSTGQVQETQYF.

CDR3 DNA: TGTGCCAGTAGTATTCCCTCAGGGGGCGCTAATGAAAAACTGTTTTTT. As protein: CASSIPSGGANEKLFF. The genes are TRBV19 and TRBJ1-4; TRBD1 matches 8 bases. V shed 3 bases and J 3 bases; nucleotides not matched to a gene: 6. The germline CDR1 and CDR2 sequences are LNHDA and SQIVND (reference sequence). This CDR3 contains 16 residues. The full variable domain, in which reference TRBV19 and TRBJ1-4 provide the parts outside the CDR3, is DGGITQSPKYLFRKEGQNVTLSCEQNLNHDAMYWYRQDPGQGLRLIYYSQIVNDFQKGDIAEGYSVSREKKESFPLTVTSAQKNPTAFYLCASSIPSGGANEKLFFGSGTQLSVL.

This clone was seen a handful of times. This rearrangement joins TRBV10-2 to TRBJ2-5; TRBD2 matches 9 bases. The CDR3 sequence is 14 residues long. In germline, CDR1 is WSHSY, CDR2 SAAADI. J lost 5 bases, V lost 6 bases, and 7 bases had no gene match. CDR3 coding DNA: TGCGCCAGCAGGTTGCGGGGGGGTGACGAGACCCAGTACTTC. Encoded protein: CASRLRGGDETQYF.

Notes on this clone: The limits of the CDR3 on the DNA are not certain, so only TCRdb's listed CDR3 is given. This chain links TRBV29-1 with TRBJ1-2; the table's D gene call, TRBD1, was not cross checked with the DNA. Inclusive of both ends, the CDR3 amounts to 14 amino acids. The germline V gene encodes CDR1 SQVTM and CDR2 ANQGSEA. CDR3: CSVEVAPGTGVNTF.

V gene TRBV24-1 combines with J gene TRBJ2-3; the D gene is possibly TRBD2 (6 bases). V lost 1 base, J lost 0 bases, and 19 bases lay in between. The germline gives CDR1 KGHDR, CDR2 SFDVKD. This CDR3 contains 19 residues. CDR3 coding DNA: TGTGCCACCAGTGATTTATTGGAAGGGAGCGGGTCTAGCACAGATACGCAGTATTTT. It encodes CATSDLLEGSGSSTDTQYF.

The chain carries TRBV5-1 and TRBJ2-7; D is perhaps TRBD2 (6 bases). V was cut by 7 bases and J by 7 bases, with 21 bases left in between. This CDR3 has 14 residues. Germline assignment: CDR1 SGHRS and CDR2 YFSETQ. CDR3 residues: CASGGGDIGGEQYF. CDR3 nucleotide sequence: TGCGCCAGCGGAGGTGGCGACATTGGAGGGGAGCAGTACTTC.

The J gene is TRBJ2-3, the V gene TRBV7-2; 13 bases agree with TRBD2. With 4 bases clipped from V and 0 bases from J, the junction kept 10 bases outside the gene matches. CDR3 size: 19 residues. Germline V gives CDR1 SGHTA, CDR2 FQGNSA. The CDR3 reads CASSYGLAGDSGSTDTQYF. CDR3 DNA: TGTGCCAGCAGCTACGGACTAGCGGGGGACTCTGGGAGCACAGATACGCAGTATTTT.

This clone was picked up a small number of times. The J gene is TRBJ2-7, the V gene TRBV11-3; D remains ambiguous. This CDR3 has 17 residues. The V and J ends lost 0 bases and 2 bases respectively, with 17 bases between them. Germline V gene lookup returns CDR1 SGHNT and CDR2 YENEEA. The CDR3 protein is CASSLERRRLLPYEQYV. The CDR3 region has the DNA TGTGCCAGCAGCTTAGAACGCCGGAGACTGCTCCCCTACGAGCAGTACGTC.

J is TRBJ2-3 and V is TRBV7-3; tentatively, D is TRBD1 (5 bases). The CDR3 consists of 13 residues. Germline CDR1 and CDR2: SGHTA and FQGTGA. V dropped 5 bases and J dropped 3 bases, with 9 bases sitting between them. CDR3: CASSDQGTDTQYF. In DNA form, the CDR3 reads TGTGCCAGCAGCGACCAGGGAACAGATACGCAGTATTTT.

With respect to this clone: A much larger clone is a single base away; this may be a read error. The CDR3 nucleotides are TGTGCCAGCAGCTTAGACAGTAACACTGAAGCTTTCTTT. Translation: CASSLDSNTEAFF. The V and J genes are TRBV7-9 and TRBJ1-1; D uncertain. CDR1 and CDR2 (germline): SEHNR, FQNEAQ (reference sequence). Trimming left V 1 base short and J 2 bases short, with 5 bases between. CDR3 size: 13 residues. The full variable domain, in which reference TRBV7-9 and TRBJ1-1 provide the parts outside the CDR3, is DTGVSQNPRHKITKRGQNVTFRCDPISEHNRLYWYRQTLGQGPEFLTYFQNEAQLEKSRLLSDRFSAERPKGSFSTLEIQRTEQGDSAMYLCASSLDSNTEAFFGQGTRLTVV.